The rows below give T cell receptor beta chains drawn from one sample of a study of blood T cells in healthy people across ages. TCRdb fed the 5' RACE reads into MiXCR, producing one record per CDR3 protein. The data contain over a million distinct CDR3 sequences, about 25% of them singletons. This sample also belongs to another study, concerning T cells of mothers and their children.

Sequencing input: blood. The origin of the receptors is a girl aged 2 to 9 in good health. Each CDR3 is given with its conserved first and last residue. The order of the fields is V gene, clone size, D gene, J gene, CDR3 protein, CDR3 DNA. A D gene is named only where the DNA matches it firmly. Clone size is shown for a subset of rows, as once, few, many or a class of expanded clone.

TRBV9	NA	NA	TRBJ2-6	CASSVVAGANVLTF	TGTGCCAGCAGCGTAGTTGCTGGGGCCAACGTCCTGACTTTC
TRBV7-9	NA	NA	TRBJ1-6	CASAVEGNSPLHF	TGTGCCAGCGCGGTAGAGGGTAATTCACCCCTCCATTTT
TRBV29-1	NA	NA	TRBJ1-4	CSVGFGEKLFF	TGCAGCGTTGGCTTTGGTGAAAAACTGTTTTTT
TRBV11-1	few	TRBD1	TRBJ2-3	CASTLTGQATDTQYF	TGTGCCAGCACCTTGACCGGACAGGCGACAGATACGCAGTATTTT
TRBV14	NA	NA	TRBJ2-1	CASGKYTDNEQFF	TGTGCCAGCGGAAAATATACAGACAATGAGCAGTTCTTC
TRBV7-8	few	NA	TRBJ2-3	CASSWDFGTDTQYF	TGTGCCAGCAGCTGGGACTTTGGCACAGATACGCAGTATTTT
TRBV28	NA	NA	TRBJ1-3	CASSPPSGGENTIYF	TGTGCCAGCAGCCCACCGTCGGGGGGCGAAAACACCATATATTTT
TRBV6-6	few	TRBD1	TRBJ2-1	CASTITGEPPYNEQFF	TGTGCCAGCACCATTACAGGGGAGCCACCCTACAATGAGCAGTTCTTC
TRBV4-1	few	TRBD2	TRBJ2-3	CASSQVKTLAIHTDTQYF	TGCGCCAGCAGCCAAGTCAAAACACTAGCGATTCATACAGATACGCAGTATTTT
TRBV4-2	few	TRBD2	TRBJ2-1	CASSQVLAGNYNEQFF	TGTGCCAGCAGCCAAGTACTAGCGGGAAACTACAATGAGCAGTTCTTC
TRBV9	few	NA	TRBJ2-1	CASSVGVGGGKYNEQFF	TGTGCCAGCAGCGTAGGAGTAGGGGGCGGGAAATACAATGAGCAGTTCTTC
TRBV5-1	NA	TRBD1	TRBJ2-5	CASSSQGVADGTQYF	TGCGCCAGCAGCAGTCAGGGGGTCGCCGACGGGACCCAGTACTTC
TRBV19	NA	NA	TRBJ2-6	CASSIGTGSGANVLTF	TGTGCCAGTAGTATAGGTACAGGCTCTGGGGCCAACGTCCTGACTTTC
TRBV11-2	NA	NA	TRBJ1-5	CASSKGQGINQPQHF	TGTGCCAGCAGCAAGGGGCAGGGCATTAATCAGCCCCAGCATTTT
TRBV5-6	few	TRBD1	TRBJ1-6	CASSVIGGDSPLHF	TGTGCCAGCAGCGTCATAGGGGGCGATTCACCCCTCCACTTT
TRBV27	NA	NA	TRBJ2-5	CASSVLSPSNQETQYF	TGTGCCAGCAGTGTACTGAGTCCCTCGAATCAAGAGACCCAGTACTTC
TRBV12-3/TRBV12-4	few	TRBD2	TRBJ2-7	CASSPGYSIAGESYEQYF	TGTGCCAGCAGTCCCGGATACTCAATAGCGGGGGAGAGCTACGAGCAGTACTTC
TRBV20-1	few	NA	TRBJ2-5	CSAREVPNPRTVEETQYF	TGCAGTGCTAGAGAGGTCCCCAACCCCAGGACAGTTGAAGAGACCCAGTACTTC
TRBV3-1	few	NA	TRBJ1-1	CASSPAGEAEAFF	TGTGCCAGCAGCCCTGCTGGGGAGGCTGAAGCTTTCTTT
TRBV28	few	NA	TRBJ1-2	CASSLGPSRGYTF	TGTGCCAGCAGTTTGGGACCTAGTCGAGGCTACACCTTC
TRBV19	NA	NA	TRBJ1-4	CAAGDVSNEKLFF	TGTGCCGCCGGGGACGTTTCAAATGAAAAACTGTTTTTT
TRBV28	few	NA	TRBJ2-7	CASRIVDSYEQYF	TGTGCCAGCAGAATAGTGGACAGCTACGAGCAGTACTTC
TRBV4-2	NA	TRBD2	TRBJ2-7	CASSQLAGDEQYF	TGTGCCAGCAGCCAACTAGCGGGCGACGAGCAGTACTTC
TRBV19	few	TRBD1	TRBJ1-5	CASSTLTGRPQHF	TGTGCCAGTAGTACCCTGACAGGGCGGCCCCAGCATTTT
TRBV7-8	NA	NA	TRBJ2-5	CASSLNVWGETQYF	TGTGCCAGCAGCTTAAACGTGTGGGGAGAGACCCAGTACTTC
TRBV6-6	NA	NA	TRBJ1-1	CASRPTLGTEAFF	TGTGCCAGCAGACCGACCCTGGGAACTGAAGCTTTCTTT
TRBV4-3	NA	NA	TRBJ1-2	CASSPSNSFFPNYGYTF	TGCGCCAGCAGCCCCAGTAACTCCTTCTTCCCTAACTATGGCTACACCTTC
TRBV3-1	few	NA	TRBJ2-5	CASSYLRDRGETQYF	TGTGCCAGCAGCTATCTCCGGGACCGAGGAGAGACCCAGTACTTC
TRBV28	few	TRBD1	TRBJ2-1	CASSLFQGAVNEQFF	TGTGCCAGCAGTTTATTTCAGGGGGCGGTCAATGAGCAGTTCTTC
TRBV12-5	NA	TRBD2	TRBJ2-2	CASGAGVNTGELFF	TGTGCTAGTGGTGCGGGAGTGAACACCGGGGAGCTGTTTTTT
TRBV9	NA	TRBD1	TRBJ1-2	CASSVGGQAGYGYTF	TGTGCCAGCAGCGTCGGGGGACAGGCCGGCTATGGCTACACCTTC
TRBV15	many	NA	TRBJ1-4	CATSRGGGAAEKLFF	TGTGCCACCAGCAGAGGTGGCGGGGCGGCGGAAAAACTGTTTTTT
TRBV7-9	NA	NA	TRBJ2-7	CASSSSIRHEQYF	TGTGCCAGCAGCTCCTCAATCAGACACGAGCAGTACTTC
TRBV24-1	NA	TRBD1	TRBJ1-5	CATSDRTGNQPQHF	TGTGCCACCAGTGACCGGACAGGTAATCAGCCCCAGCATTTT
TRBV25-1	NA	NA	TRBJ1-4	CASSLVEELFF	TGTGCCAGCAGCTTGGTGGAGGAACTGTTTTTT
TRBV24-1	NA	TRBD2	TRBJ2-1	CATSDLRSGADNEQFF	TGTGCCACCAGTGATTTGCGTAGCGGGGCTGACAATGAGCAGTTCTTC
TRBV12-3/TRBV12-4	NA	NA	TRBJ2-5	CASSPGPSREKTQYF	TGTGCCAGCAGTCCAGGACCAAGCAGGGAAAAGACCCAGTACTTC
TRBV12-3/TRBV12-4	few	TRBD2	TRBJ2-7	CASRGGISYEQYF	TGTGCCAGCAGGGGGGGGATTTCCTACGAGCAGTACTTC
TRBV6-2/TRBV6-3	NA	TRBD1	TRBJ2-1	CASSAGTVNPLNYNEQFF	TGTGCCAGCAGCGCCGGGACAGTCAACCCCCTAAACTACAATGAGCAGTTCTTC
TRBV7-2	few	NA	TRBJ1-2	CASSLELRGYGYTF	TGTGCCAGCAGCTTAGAGTTACGGGGCTATGGCTACACCTTC
TRBV7-9	NA	NA	TRBJ2-7	CASRPGHAEYEQYF	TGTGCCAGCAGACCGGGACATGCAGAATACGAGCAGTACTTC
TRBV20-1	NA	TRBD1	TRBJ2-7	CSAPTGTYEQYF	TGCAGTGCTCCGACAGGGACGTACGAGCAGTACTTC
TRBV29-1	NA	TRBD1	TRBJ1-2	CSVEDGGGQGRRYNYGYTF	TGCAGCGTTGAAGACGGGGGGGGACAGGGCCGACGATATAACTATGGCTACACCTTC
TRBV29-1	once	NA	TRBJ2-1	CSVEAQAGEQFF	TGCAGCGTTGAAGCCCAGGCCGGTGAGCAGTTCTTC
TRBV7-2	NA	NA	TRBJ2-7	CASSLVGGGQLPF	TGTGCCAGCAGCTTAGTCGGGGGGGGACAGCTCCCCTTC
TRBV11-3	NA	NA	TRBJ2-1	CASSLGQWNEQFF	TGTGCCAGCAGCTTAGGACAGTGGAATGAGCAGTTCTTC
TRBV9	few	NA	TRBJ2-3	CASSVELSGGLVTDTQYF	TGTGCCAGCAGCGTAGAACTGAGCGGCGGTCTAGTGACAGATACGCAGTATTTT
TRBV20-1	NA	TRBD1	TRBJ2-2	CSARVYTGGTGELFF	TGCAGTGCTAGAGTTTACACAGGGGGTACCGGGGAGCTGTTTTTT
TRBV19	NA	TRBD1	TRBJ2-7	CATGQNSLEQYF	TGTGCAACGGGACAGAATTCGCTCGAGCAGTACTTC
TRBV2	NA	NA	TRBJ2-1	CASREHSNEQFF	TGTGCCAGCCGGGAACACAGCAATGAGCAGTTCTTC
TRBV4-1	NA	TRBD2	TRBJ2-2	CASSHPAGANTGELFF	TGCGCCAGCAGCCATCCAGCGGGAGCGAACACCGGGGAGCTGTTTTTT
TRBV7-2	NA	NA	TRBJ2-5	CASSSTEWGAGQETQYF	TGTGCCAGCAGCTCCACCGAATGGGGAGCGGGCCAAGAGACCCAGTACTTC
TRBV5-1	few	NA	TRBJ1-2	CASSLETVKSRYTF	TGCGCCAGCAGCTTGGAGACAGTTAAGAGTCGCTACACCTTC